This entry lists 28 T cell receptor beta chains sequenced from one sample in a study of blood T cell repertoires in COVID-19. Clones were sequenced by immunoSEQ multiplex PCR, and TCRdb holds only the in-frame ones, with some missing. The table lists more than 400,000 clones, 80% to 90% of them singletons. The specimen sequenced was peripheral blood. The receptors were sampled from a human donor in a cohort sampled during active COVID-19.

This clone was seen a few times. The rearrangement joins TRBV12-3 or TRBV12-4 to TRBJ1-2; D remains ambiguous. The CDR3 loop spans 11 amino acids. Between the trimmed V and J ends, which lost 5 bases and 6 bases, there was a span of 7 bases. CDR3 sequence: CASSPLDGYTF. The CDR3 nucleotides read TGTGCCAGCAGTCCCCTTGATGGCTACACCTTC.

V usage is TRBV7-2 and J usage is TRBJ2-5; a possible D gene is TRBD1 (5 bases). The CDR3 has 14 amino acids. The germline V gene encodes CDR1 SGHTA and CDR2 FQGNSA. Trimming took 6 bases from V and 4 from J, leaving 15 bases between them. The DNA of the CDR3 is TGTGCCAGCAGACAAGCCCAGGGTAGAGAGACCCAGTACTTC. The encoded protein is CASRQAQGRETQYF.

This clone has just a few counts. This chain links TRBV9 with TRBJ2-7, with 9 bases aligning to TRBD1. V lost 0 bases to trimming and J lost 7 bases; unmatched junction nucleotides: 11. This CDR3 has 16 amino acids. Germline V gene sequence: CDR1 SGDLS, CDR2 YYNGEE. Here the CDR3 reads CASSVGSGQGLQEQYF. In DNA, the CDR3 is TGTGCCAGCAGCGTAGGGTCGGGACAGGGTTTACAAGAGCAGTACTTC.

This clone was found a few times. V gene TRBV6-6 combines with J gene TRBJ2-5; 8 bases are shared with TRBD2. The J segment lost 6 bases and the V segment lost 6 bases, leaving 9 bases of the junction unmatched. Germline V gives CDR1 MNHNY, CDR2 SVGAGI (reference sequence). There are 14 residues in the CDR3. The CDR3 region is CASSPGGARQTQYF. Here the CDR3 DNA reads TGTGCCAGCAGCCCCGGGGGGGCCAGGCAGACCCAGTACTTC.

The rearrangement joins TRBV15 to TRBJ2-7, with D possibly matching TRBD1 (5 bases). Germline V gives CDR1 LNHNV, CDR2 YYDKDF (reference sequence). This CDR3 has 14 residues. Deletions cut 0 bases from V and 4 bases from J, with 10 bases between. The CDR3 nucleotides are TGTGCCACCAGCAGAGAATTTTCAGGGTACGAGCAGTACTTC. The encoded protein is CATSREFSGYEQYF.

The rearrangement joins TRBV7-9 to TRBJ1-2; 7 positions agree with TRBD1. This CDR3 comprises 14 residues. Per the germline V gene, CDR1 is SEHNR and CDR2 is FQNEAQ (reference sequence). The V gene end was trimmed by 5 bases and the J gene end by 6 bases; junction bases not matched to a gene: 9. The CDR3 is CASSLNRGEDGYTF. CDR3 nucleotides: TGTGCCAGCAGCCTCAACAGGGGAGAGGATGGCTACACCTTC.

This chain connects TRBV20-1 to TRBJ1-4; 7 nucleotides align to TRBD1. CDR3 length equals 13 residues. CDR1 and CDR2 from the germline V gene are DFQATT and SNEGSKA (reference sequence). After removal of 3 bases from V and 3 bases from J, the junction contained 1 base not matched to a gene. The CDR3 sequence is CSASTGANEKLFF. The CDR3, as DNA: TGCAGTGCTAGTACAGGGGCTAATGAAAAACTGTTTTTT.

The rearrangement uses TRBV4-1 and TRBJ2-4; no firm D call. This CDR3 has 15 residues. The germline gives CDR1 MGHRA, CDR2 YSYEKL. Trimming left V 0 bases short and J 10 bases short, with 16 bases between. CDR3 nucleotide sequence: TGCGCCAGCAGCCAAGAGGTAGCCATTTTAGGAATTCAGTACTTC. It is translated as CASSQEVAILGIQYF.

The sample holds one count of this clone. The CDR3 DNA is TGTGCCAGCAGCGCCAGGGGGAGTGGATCAGATACGCAGTATTTT. This sequence encodes CASSARGSGSDTQYF. The chain carries TRBV6-4 and TRBJ2-3; 7 bases match TRBD1. Germline V gene sequence: CDR1 MRHNA, CDR2 SNTAGT. V shed 6 bases, J shed 4 bases, and the junction held 10 bases outside the gene matches. The CDR3 is 15 residues long.

The CDR3 here is CASSPTKRTGLLNTEAFF. CDR3 DNA: TGTGCCAGCAGTCCGACCAAACGGACAGGGCTCTTGAACACTGAAGCTTTCTTT. The chain is built from TRBV27 and TRBJ1-1; 8 nucleotides align to TRBD1. V was clipped by 5 bases and J by 0 bases; unmatched bases: 14. CDR1 and CDR2 from the germline V gene are MNHEY and SMNVEV (reference sequence). This CDR3 has 18 residues.

The chain uses TRBV24-1 and TRBJ2-3; 9 nucleotides line up with TRBD1. The CDR3 has 15 amino acids. CDR1 is KGHDR and CDR2 is SFDVKD in the germline V gene. Trimming cost V 4 bases and J 2 bases; bases outside gene matches: 3. CDR3 DNA sequence: TGTGCCACCAGTGACAGGACAGGGGTCACAGATACGCAGTATTTT. Its protein is CATSDRTGVTDTQYF.

The rearrangement links TRBV6-5 to TRBJ2-3; D perhaps matches TRBD1 (5 bases). Germline CDR1 is MNHEY and CDR2 is SVGAGI. The CDR3 consists of 14 residues. V was cut by 7 bases and J by 2 bases, with 13 bases left in between. CDR3 nucleotides: TGTGCCAGCATCTTAGGACAAGTCACAGATACGCAGTATTTT. As protein: CASILGQVTDTQYF.

J is TRBJ2-5 and V is TRBV19; 14 nucleotides agree with TRBD2. Germline CDR1 reads LNHDA; CDR2 reads SQIVND (reference sequence). The V and J ends lost 4 bases and 4 bases, in that order; junction bases with no gene match: 5. This CDR3 has 16 amino acids. Written as DNA, the CDR3 is TGTGCCAGTAGTACCACCGGGACTAGCGGGAGAGAGACCCAGTACTTC. Protein sequence: CASSTTGTSGRETQYF. Drawing the rest from reference TRBV19 and TRBJ2-5, the complete variable domain is DGGITQSPKYLFRKEGQNVTLSCEQNLNHDAMYWYRQDPGQGLRLIYYSQIVNDFQKGDIAEGYSVSREKKESFPLTVTSAQKNPTAFYLCASSTTGTSGRETQYFGPGTRLLVL.

CDR3 residues: CAWSGSGSPHTDTQYF. The CDR3 coding sequence is TGTGCCTGGAGCGGAAGCGGGAGCCCCCACACAGATACGCAGTATTTT. The V call is TRBV30, the J call TRBJ2-3; 8 bases are shared with TRBD2. The CDR3 has 16 residues. Germline CDR1 reads GTSNPN; CDR2 reads SVGIG (reference sequence). The J segment lost 2 bases and the V segment lost 3 bases, leaving 10 bases of the junction unmatched.

This clone was seen once. The genes are TRBV6-5 and TRBJ1-3, with 7 bases identical to TRBD1. CDR1 is MNHEY, CDR2 SVGAGI, per germline. The CDR3 consists of 15 residues. V lost 6 bases and J lost 4; bases outside the gene matches: 9. The CDR3, as DNA: TGTGCCAGCAGCTACAGCCGGGACAGCGGAAACACCATATATTTT. This codes for CASSYSRDSGNTIYF.

This clone appeared a few times. The chain links TRBV30 to TRBJ1-5, with D possibly TRBD1 on 5 matching bases. V gave up 7 bases and J gave up 2 bases, with 15 bases separating them. From germline, CDR1 is GTSNPN and CDR2 SVGIG (reference sequence). CDR3 length: 14 amino acids. CDR3: CASQEGEGNQPQHF. The CDR3 nucleotides read TGTGCCTCACAGGAGGGTGAAGGCAATCAGCCCCAGCATTTT.

CDR3 sequence: CASNQLRTGEGTEAFF. The CDR3 DNA is TGTGCCAGTAATCAACTCCGGACAGGGGAGGGGACTGAAGCTTTCTTT. The J gene is TRBJ1-1, the V gene TRBV19, with 9 bases matching TRBD1. V dropped 7 bases and J dropped 5; count of bases not matched to a gene: 14. The CDR3 loop spans 16 amino acids. CDR1 is LNHDA and CDR2 is SQIVND in the germline V gene (reference sequence).

This clone appeared once. The sample contains more than one DNA sequence encoding this CDR3. The chain carries TRBV7-3 and TRBJ2-1, with 12 bases matching TRBD2. Germline CDR1 is SGHTA and CDR2 is FQGTGA. CDR3 length: 15 residues. After removal of 5 bases from V and 4 bases from J, the junction contained 3 bases not matched to a gene. CDR3 sequence (DNA): TGTGCCAGCAGCCTCGGACTAGCGGGATACAATGAGCAGTTCTTC. Amino acid sequence: CASSLGLAGYNEQFF.

The chain combines TRBV4-1 with TRBJ2-7; D is possibly TRBD1 (6 bases). The CDR3 extends over 13 amino acids. The V gene lost 3 bases and the J gene lost 6 bases, with 12 bases spanning the gap. CDR1 and CDR2 from the germline V gene are MGHRA and YSYEKL. CDR3 amino acids: CASSHKDSPEQYF. CDR3 in DNA: TGCGCCAGCAGCCACAAGGACAGCCCCGAGCAGTACTTC.

The chain recombines TRBV4-2 with TRBJ1-1, with D possibly TRBD1 on 5 matching bases. Per the germline V gene, CDR1 is LGHNA and CDR2 is YNFKEQ. Trimming removed 5 bases at V and 3 bases at J, with 25 bases between. This CDR3 is built from 18 residues. The CDR3 nucleotides are TGTGCCAGCAGCGTAAGGGGAGGGGAGGGTCGCCGGGACACTGAAGCTTTCTTT. As protein: CASSVRGGEGRRDTEAFF.

This clone was counted a single time. The gene calls are TRBV5-8 and TRBJ2-3, with 10 bases that match TRBD2. The CDR3 spans 18 residues. Germline loops: CDR1 SGHTS, CDR2 YDEGEE. After removal of 0 bases from V and 0 bases from J, the junction contained 7 bases not matched to a gene. The CDR3 spells CASSLVASGRGSTDTQYF. The CDR3 coding sequence is TGTGCCAGCAGCTTGGTGGCTAGCGGGAGAGGTAGCACAGATACGCAGTATTTT.

The chain recombines TRBV11-3 with TRBJ2-1; 10 nucleotides line up with TRBD2. CDR1 is SGHNT, CDR2 YENEEA, per germline. There are 15 residues in the CDR3. V was pared by 5 bases and J by 3 bases, with 4 bases of the junction left unmatched. The DNA of the CDR3 is TGTGCCAGCAGCCCGCTAGCGGGAGTCTACAATGAGCAGTTCTTC. Its protein product is CASSPLAGVYNEQFF.

V and J are TRBV3-1 (or the pseudogene TRBV3-2) and TRBJ1-2; D is uncertain. Trimming removed 0 bases at V and 7 bases at J, with 9 bases between. The CDR3 covers 13 residues. Germline V gives CDR1 LGHDT, CDR2 YNNKEL (reference sequence). CDR3 bases: TGTGCCAGCAGCCAAGAGTCGTCGTCTGGCTACACCTTC. Its translation is CASSQESSSGYTF.

This clone was counted only a few times. The J gene is TRBJ2-1, the V gene TRBV6-5; D is possibly TRBD1 (6 bases). The V end was cut by 7 bases, the J end by 5 bases, with 15 bases between. The V gene's germline CDR1 is MNHEY and CDR2 SVGAGI. This CDR3 contains 14 residues. The CDR3 region is CASTRGLDDNEQFF. The CDR3 nucleotides read TGTGCCAGCACCAGGGGCCTAGACGACAATGAGCAGTTCTTC.

The V and J genes are TRBV5-1 and TRBJ2-7; D is unclear. V shed 0 bases and J shed 2 bases, with 9 bases lying between them. CDR3 length: 14 amino acids. Germline CDR1 is SGHRS and CDR2 is YFSETQ. The DNA for the CDR3 is TGCGCCAGCAGCTTGGAGGCAGGTACCTACGAGCAGTACTTC. Amino acids: CASSLEAGTYEQYF.

The chain is built from TRBV7-8 and TRBJ2-1; a possible D gene is TRBD2 (6 bases). Germline CDR1 SGHVS, CDR2 FQNEAQ. The CDR3 runs to 14 residues. The V and J ends lost 0 bases and 4 bases respectively, with 7 bases between them. The CDR3 DNA reads as TGTGCCAGCAGCTTAGCTAGCGGATACAATGAGCAGTTCTTC. It codes for CASSLASGYNEQFF.

This chain joins TRBV30 and TRBJ2-2; D gene ambiguous. CDR1 and CDR2 (germline): GTSNPN, SVGIG (reference sequence). The germline V and J ends were trimmed by 0 bases and 2 bases, with 7 bases remaining between them. This CDR3 contains 14 residues. The CDR3 region is CAWSVRVNTGELFF. The CDR3 nucleotides read TGTGCCTGGAGTGTTCGAGTAAACACCGGGGAGCTGTTTTTT.

V usage is TRBV28 and J usage is TRBJ1-1; 9 bases match TRBD1. This CDR3 region has 16 residues. Germline trimming cut 3 bases from V and 1 base from J; bases unmatched to any gene: 6. The germline V gene encodes CDR1 MDHEN and CDR2 SYDVKM. This chain's CDR3 is CASSFYRGLGNTEAFF. The CDR3 DNA sequence: TGTGCCAGCAGTTTCTACAGGGGGCTTGGGAACACTGAAGCTTTCTTT. Variable domain in full (rest from reference TRBV28 and TRBJ1-1): DVKVTQSSRYLVKRTGEKVFLECVQDMDHENMFWYRQDPGLGLRLIYFSYDVKMKEKGDIPEGYSVSREKKERFSLILESASTNQTSMYLCASSFYRGLGNTEAFFGQGTRLTVV.